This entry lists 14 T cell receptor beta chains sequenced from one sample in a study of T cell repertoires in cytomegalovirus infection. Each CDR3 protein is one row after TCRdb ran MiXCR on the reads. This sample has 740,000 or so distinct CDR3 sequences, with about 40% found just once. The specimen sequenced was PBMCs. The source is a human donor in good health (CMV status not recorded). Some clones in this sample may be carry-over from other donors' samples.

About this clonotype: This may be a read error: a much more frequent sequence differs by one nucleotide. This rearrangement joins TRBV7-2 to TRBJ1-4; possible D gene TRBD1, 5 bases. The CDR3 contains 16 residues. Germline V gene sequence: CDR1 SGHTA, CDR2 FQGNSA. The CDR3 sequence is CASSSIPGPRGETLFF. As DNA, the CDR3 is TGTGCCAGCAGCTCCATCCCGGGACCCCGAGGGGAAACACTGTTTTTT.

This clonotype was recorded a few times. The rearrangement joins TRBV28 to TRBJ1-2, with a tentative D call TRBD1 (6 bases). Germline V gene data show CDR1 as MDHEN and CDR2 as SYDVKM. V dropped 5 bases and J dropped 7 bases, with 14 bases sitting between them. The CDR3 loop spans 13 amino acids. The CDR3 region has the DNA TGTGCCAGCAGTCCTACAGGGAGGGTTGGCTACACCTTC. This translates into CASSPTGRVGYTF.

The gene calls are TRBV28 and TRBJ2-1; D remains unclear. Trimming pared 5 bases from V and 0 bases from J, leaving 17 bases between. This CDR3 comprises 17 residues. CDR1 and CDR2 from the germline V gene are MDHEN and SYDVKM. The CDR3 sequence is CASSPVTGPSSYNEQFF. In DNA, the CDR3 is TGTGCCAGCAGTCCTGTAACCGGGCCTAGCTCCTACAATGAGCAGTTCTTC.

The CDR3 spells CASSLTPNMEAEAFF. The CDR3 coding sequence is TGTGCCAGCAGTCTGACCCCTAACATGGAAGCTGAAGCTTTCTTT. The chain recombines TRBV28 with TRBJ1-1; no reliable D call. From germline, CDR1 is MDHEN and CDR2 SYDVKM. V shed 5 bases and J shed 6 bases, with 19 bases lying between them. The CDR3 has 15 residues.

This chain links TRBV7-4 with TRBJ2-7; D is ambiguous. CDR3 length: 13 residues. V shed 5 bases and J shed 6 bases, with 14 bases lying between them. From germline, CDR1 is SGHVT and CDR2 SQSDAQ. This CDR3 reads CASSPAISLEQYF. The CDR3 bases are TGTGCCAGCAGCCCGGCAATCTCCCTCGAGCAGTACTTC.

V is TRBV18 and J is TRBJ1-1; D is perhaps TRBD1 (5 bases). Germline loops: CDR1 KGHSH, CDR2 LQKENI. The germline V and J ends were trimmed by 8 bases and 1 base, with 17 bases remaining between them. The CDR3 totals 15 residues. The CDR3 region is CASLPSGRGNTEAFF. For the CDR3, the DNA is TGTGCCAGCCTCCCGTCCGGGAGGGGGAACACTGAAGCTTTCTTT.

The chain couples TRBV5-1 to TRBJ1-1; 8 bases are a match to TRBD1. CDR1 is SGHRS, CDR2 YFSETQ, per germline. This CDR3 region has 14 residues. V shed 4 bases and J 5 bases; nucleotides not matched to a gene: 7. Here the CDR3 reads CASSQGARRTEAFF. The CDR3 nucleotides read TGCGCCAGCAGCCAGGGGGCGCGACGGACTGAAGCTTTCTTT.

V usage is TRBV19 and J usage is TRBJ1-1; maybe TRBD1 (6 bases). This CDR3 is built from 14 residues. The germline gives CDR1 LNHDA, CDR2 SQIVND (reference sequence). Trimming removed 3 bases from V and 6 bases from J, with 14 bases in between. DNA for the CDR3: TGTGCCAGTAGTATGATGGGTGGGGGCCCTGAAGCTTTCTTT. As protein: CASSMMGGGPEAFF.

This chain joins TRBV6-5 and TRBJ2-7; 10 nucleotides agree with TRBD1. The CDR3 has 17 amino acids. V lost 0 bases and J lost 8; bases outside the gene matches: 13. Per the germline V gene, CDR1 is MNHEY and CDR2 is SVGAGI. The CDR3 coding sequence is TGTGCCAGCAGTTACTCTGAGAGACAGGGGGCCCTGTTCAAGCAGTACTTC. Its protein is CASSYSERQGALFKQYF.

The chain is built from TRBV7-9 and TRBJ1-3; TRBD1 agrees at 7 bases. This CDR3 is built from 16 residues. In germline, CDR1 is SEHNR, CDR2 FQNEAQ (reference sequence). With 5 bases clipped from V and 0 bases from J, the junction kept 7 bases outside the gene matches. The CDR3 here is CASSALQGISGNTIYF. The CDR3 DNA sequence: TGTGCCAGCAGCGCACTACAGGGGATCTCTGGAAACACCATATATTTT.

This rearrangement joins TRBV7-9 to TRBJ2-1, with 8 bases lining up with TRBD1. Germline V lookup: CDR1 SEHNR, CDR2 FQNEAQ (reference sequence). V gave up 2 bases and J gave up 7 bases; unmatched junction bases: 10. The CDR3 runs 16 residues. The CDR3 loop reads CASSLTQGAFQNEQFF. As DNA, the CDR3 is TGTGCCAGCAGCTTAACCCAGGGGGCGTTTCAAAATGAGCAGTTCTTC.

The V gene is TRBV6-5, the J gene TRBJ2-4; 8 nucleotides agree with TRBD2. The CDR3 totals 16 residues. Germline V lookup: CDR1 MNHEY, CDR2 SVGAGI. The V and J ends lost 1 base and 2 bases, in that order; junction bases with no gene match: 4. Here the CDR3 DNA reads TGTGCCAGCAGTTACTATCCTAGCGGGTCCAAAAACATTCAGTACTTC. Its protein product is CASSYYPSGSKNIQYF.

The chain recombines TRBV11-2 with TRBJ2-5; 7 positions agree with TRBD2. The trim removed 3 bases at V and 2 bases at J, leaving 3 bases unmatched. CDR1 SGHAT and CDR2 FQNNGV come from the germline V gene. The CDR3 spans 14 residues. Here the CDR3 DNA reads TGTGCCAGCAGCTTCCGGACTAGTCAAGAGACCCAGTACTTC. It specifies CASSFRTSQETQYF.

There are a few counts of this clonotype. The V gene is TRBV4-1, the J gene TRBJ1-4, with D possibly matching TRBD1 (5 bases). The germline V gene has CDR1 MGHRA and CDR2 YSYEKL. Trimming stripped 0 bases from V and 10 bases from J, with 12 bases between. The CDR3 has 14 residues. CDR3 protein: CASSQDLQGGKLFF. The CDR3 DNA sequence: TGCGCCAGCAGCCAAGATCTCCAGGGCGGAAAACTGTTTTTT.